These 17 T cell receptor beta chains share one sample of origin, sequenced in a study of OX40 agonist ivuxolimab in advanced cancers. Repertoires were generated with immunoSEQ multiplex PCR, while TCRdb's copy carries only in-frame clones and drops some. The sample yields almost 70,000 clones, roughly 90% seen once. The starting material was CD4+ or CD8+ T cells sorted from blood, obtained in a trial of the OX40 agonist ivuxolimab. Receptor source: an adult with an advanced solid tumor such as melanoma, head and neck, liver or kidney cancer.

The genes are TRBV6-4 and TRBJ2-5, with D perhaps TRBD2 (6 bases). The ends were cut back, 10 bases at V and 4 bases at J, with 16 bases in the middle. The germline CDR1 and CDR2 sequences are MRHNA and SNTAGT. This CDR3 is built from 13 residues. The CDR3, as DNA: TGTGCCACCAGCCGGGGAGGAGGAGAGACCCAGTACTTC. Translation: CATSRGGGETQYF.

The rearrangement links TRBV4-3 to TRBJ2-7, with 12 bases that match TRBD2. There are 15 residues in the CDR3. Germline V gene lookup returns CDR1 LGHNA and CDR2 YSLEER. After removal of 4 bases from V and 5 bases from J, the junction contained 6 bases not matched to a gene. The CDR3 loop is CASSLGTSGFNEQYF. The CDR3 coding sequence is TGCGCCAGCAGCCTGGGGACTAGCGGGTTCAACGAGCAGTACTTC.

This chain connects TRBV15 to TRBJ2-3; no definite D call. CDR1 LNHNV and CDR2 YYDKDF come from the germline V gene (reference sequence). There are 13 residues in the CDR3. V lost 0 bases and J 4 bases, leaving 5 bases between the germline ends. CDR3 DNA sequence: TGTGCCACCAGCAGAGATCTAGCAGATACGCAGTATTTT. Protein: CATSRDLADTQYF.

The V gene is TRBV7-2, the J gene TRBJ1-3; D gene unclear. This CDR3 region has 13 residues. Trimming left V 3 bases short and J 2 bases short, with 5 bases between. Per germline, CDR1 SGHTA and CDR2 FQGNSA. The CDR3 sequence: CASSLLAGNTIYF. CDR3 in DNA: TGTGCCAGCAGCTTGTTAGCTGGAAACACCATATATTTT. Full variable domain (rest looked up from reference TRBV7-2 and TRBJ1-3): GAGVSQSPSNKVTEKGKDVELRCDPISGHTALYWYRQSLGQGLEFLIYFQGNSAPDKSGLPSDRFSAERTGGSVSTLTIQRTQQEDSAVYLCASSLLAGNTIYFGEGSWLTVV.

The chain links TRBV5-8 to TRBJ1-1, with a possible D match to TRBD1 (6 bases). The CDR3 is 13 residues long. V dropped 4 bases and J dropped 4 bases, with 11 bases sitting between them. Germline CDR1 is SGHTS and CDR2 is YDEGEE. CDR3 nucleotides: TGTGCCAGCAGCGTCAGCAGGGGCACTGAAGCTTTCTTT. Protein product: CASSVSRGTEAFF.

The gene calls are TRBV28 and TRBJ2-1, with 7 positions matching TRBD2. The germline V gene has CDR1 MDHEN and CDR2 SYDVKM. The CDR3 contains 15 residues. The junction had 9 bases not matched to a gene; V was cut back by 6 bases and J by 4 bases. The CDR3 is CASSPGGAGYNEQFF. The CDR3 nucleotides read TGTGCCAGCAGCCCCGGGGGAGCGGGGTACAATGAGCAGTTCTTC. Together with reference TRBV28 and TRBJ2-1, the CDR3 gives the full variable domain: DVKVTQSSRYLVKRTGEKVFLECVQDMDHENMFWYRQDPGLGLRLIYFSYDVKMKEKGDIPEGYSVSREKKERFSLILESASTNQTSMYLCASSPGGAGYNEQFFGPGTRLTVL.

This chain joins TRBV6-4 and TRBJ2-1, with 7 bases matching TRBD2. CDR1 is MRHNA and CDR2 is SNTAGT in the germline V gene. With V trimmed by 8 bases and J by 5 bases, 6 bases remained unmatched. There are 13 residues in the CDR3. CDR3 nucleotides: TGTGCCAGCGGCACTAGCGTAAACAATGAGCAGTTCTTC. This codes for CASGTSVNNEQFF.

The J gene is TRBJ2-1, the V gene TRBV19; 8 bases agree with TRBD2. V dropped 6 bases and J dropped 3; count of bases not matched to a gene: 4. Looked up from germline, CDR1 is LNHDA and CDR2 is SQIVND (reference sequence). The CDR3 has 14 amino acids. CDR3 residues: CASSQLAGYNEQFF. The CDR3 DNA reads TGTGCCAGTAGCCAGCTAGCGGGCTACAATGAGCAGTTCTTC.

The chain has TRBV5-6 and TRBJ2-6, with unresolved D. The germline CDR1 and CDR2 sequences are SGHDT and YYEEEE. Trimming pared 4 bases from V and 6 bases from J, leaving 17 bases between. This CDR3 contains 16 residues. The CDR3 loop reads CASSPRTVAVANVLTF. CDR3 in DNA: TGTGCCAGCAGCCCCCGGACGGTGGCGGTGGCCAACGTCCTGACTTTC.

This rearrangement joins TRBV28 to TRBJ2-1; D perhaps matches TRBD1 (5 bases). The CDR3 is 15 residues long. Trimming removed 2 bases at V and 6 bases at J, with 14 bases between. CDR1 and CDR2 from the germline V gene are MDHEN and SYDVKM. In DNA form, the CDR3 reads TGTGCCAGCAGTTTAAGGCAGGGAAGGGTCAATGAGCAGTTCTTC. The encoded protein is CASSLRQGRVNEQFF.

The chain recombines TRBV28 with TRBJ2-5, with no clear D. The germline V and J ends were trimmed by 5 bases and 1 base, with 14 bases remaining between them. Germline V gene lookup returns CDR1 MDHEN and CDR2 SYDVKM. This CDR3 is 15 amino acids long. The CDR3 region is CASSPPRARQETQYF. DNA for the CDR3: TGTGCCAGCAGTCCACCCCGGGCGCGCCAAGAGACCCAGTACTTC.

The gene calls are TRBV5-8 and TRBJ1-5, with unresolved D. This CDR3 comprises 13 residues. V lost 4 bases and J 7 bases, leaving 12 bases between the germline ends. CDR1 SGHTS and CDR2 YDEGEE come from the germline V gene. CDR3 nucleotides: TGTGCCAGCAGCGCAGACGGGTACCAGCCCCAGCATTTT. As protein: CASSADGYQPQHF.

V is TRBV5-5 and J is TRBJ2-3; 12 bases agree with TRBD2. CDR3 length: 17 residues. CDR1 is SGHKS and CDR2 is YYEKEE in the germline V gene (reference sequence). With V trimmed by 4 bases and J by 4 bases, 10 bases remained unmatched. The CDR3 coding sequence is TGTGCCAGCAGCCTACGACTAGCGGGAGCCCTCCCAGATACGCAGTATTTT. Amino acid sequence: CASSLRLAGALPDTQYF.

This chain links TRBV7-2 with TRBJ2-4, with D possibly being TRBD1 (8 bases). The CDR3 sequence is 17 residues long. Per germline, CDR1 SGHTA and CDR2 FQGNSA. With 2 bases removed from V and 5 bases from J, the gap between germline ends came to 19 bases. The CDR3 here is CASSLQGAGAGQNIQYF. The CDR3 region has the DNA TGTGCCAGCAGCTTACAGGGGGCGGGAGCCGGCCAAAACATTCAGTACTTC. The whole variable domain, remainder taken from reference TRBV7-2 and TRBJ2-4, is GAGVSQSPSNKVTEKGKDVELRCDPISGHTALYWYRQSLGQGLEFLIYFQGNSAPDKSGLPSDRFSAERTGGSVSTLTIQRTQQEDSAVYLCASSLQGAGAGQNIQYFGAGTRLSVL.

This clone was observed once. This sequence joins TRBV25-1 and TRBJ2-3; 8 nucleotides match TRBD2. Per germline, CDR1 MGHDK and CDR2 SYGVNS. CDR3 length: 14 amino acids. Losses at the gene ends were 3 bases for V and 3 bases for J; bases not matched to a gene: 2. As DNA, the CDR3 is TGTGCCAGCAGTGAGCGACTAGCGACAGATACGCAGTATTTT. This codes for CASSERLATDTQYF.

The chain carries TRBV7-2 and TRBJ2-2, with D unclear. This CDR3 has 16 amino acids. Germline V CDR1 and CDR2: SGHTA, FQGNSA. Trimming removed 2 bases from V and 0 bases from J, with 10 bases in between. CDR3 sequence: CASSLRARANTGELFF. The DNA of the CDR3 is TGTGCCAGCAGCTTAAGGGCCCGGGCGAACACCGGGGAGCTGTTTTTT.

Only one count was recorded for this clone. The CDR3 sequence is CASDFGGQNTEAFF. The CDR3 bases are TGTGCCAGTGACTTTGGGGGACAGAACACTGAAGCTTTCTTT. The chain is built from TRBV19 and TRBJ1-1; D is possibly TRBD1 (6 bases). Trimming took 8 bases from V and 1 from J, leaving 14 bases between them. The CDR3 sequence is 14 residues long. Looked up from germline, CDR1 is LNHDA and CDR2 is SQIVND (reference sequence).